The clone carrying this T cell receptor (beta chain) was picked up many times. What it binds is unknown. The unsorted PBMC sample used ten immunoSEQ deep assay plates. Data came from immunoSEQ multiplex PCR; TCRdb stores just in-frame clones and leaves some out. The table shows around 440,000 clones, with roughly three quarters occurring only once. The V and J ends lost 8 bases and 2 bases, in that order; junction bases with no gene match: 10. Germline loops: CDR1 SGHTA, CDR2 FQGNSA. This CDR3 has 16 residues. Researchers drew on about 90 million PBMCs for genomic DNA from unsorted samples. This sample is drawn from a study of shared clonotypes between healthy human individuals. Whole-study results and caveats: A small donor pool kept down the genetic and exposure-history diversity that was represented.

The gene calls are TRBV7-2 and TRBJ2-5, with 11 bases identical to TRBD2. This receptor was taken from a woman in her 40s in good health. Some clones in this sample may be carry-over from other donors' samples. Sequencing was carried out using PBMCs. The CDR3 sequence is CASATTLAGGQETQYF. The DNA for the CDR3 is TGTGCCAGCGCTACAACCCTAGCGGGAGGACAAGAGACCCAGTACTTC.